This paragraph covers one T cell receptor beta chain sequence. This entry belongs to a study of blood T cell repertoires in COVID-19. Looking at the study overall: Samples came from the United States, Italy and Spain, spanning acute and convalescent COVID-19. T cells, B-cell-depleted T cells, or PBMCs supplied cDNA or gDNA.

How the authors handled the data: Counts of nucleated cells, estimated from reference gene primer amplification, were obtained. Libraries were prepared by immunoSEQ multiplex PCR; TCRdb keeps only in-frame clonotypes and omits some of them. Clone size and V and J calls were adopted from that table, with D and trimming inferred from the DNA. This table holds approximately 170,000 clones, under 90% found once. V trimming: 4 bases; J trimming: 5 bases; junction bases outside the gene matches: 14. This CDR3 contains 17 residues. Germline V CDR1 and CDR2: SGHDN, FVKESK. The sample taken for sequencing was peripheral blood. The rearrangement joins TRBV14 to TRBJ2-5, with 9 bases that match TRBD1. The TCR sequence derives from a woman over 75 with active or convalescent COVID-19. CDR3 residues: CASSLGFSGTGKETQYF. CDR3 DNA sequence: TGTGCCAGCAGCCTAGGTTTCTCTGGGACAGGGAAGGAGACCCAGTACTTC.